This T cell receptor (beta chain) was sequenced during a study of cytomegalovirus exposure and HLA in healthy donors. Findings and limits, study-wide: Researchers reportedly found TCR beta sequences accurately predicted most subjects' HLA-A and HLA-B alleles. Analysis performed later showed TCR beta chains linked to HLA being more clonally expanded than equally common others.

Both 60 Vbeta primers and 13 Jbeta primers went into the PCR. Assay: immunoSEQ multiplex PCR; the TCRdb copy retains only in-frame clones and omits some. Of approximately 120,000 clones listed, 75% to 80% are singletons. Germline V gene sequence: CDR1 MNHEY, CDR2 SVGAGI. V was trimmed by 6 bases and J by 5 bases, leaving 10 bases between them. This CDR3 is 12 amino acids long. As to this clone: No antigen is known for it.

The sample comprised PBMCs. The source of this sequence is a man aged 35-49 years in good health and CMV-seronegative. The genes are TRBV6-5 and TRBJ1-2; a possible D gene is TRBD1 (6 bases). Here the CDR3 DNA reads TGTGCCAGCAGGGGACAAATTTATGGCTACACCTTC. Its protein product is CASRGQIYGYTF.